Below are 3 T cell receptor beta chains sequenced from a single sample in a study of blood T cells in healthy people across ages. Using a J-beta primer mix together with a sample-barcoded 5' primer, a second PCR was run for roughly 6 to 12 cycles. TCRdb itself ran the 5' RACE reads through MiXCR, one entry per CDR3 protein. The table lists 550,000 to 800,000 distinct CDR3 sequences, around 20% of them singletons. Sequences were obtained from blood. Receptors originate from a man in his 70s in good health.

The chain joins TRBV20-1 to TRBJ2-5, with 11 bases aligning to TRBD2. TRBJ2-7 matches the DNA end more closely, so the J call is doubtful. The CDR3 runs 16 residues. Germline values: CDR1 DFQATT, CDR2 SNEGSKA (reference sequence). For the CDR3, the DNA is TGCAGTGCAGCAGATAGCGGGAGGGCCAGGTTCCACGAGCAGTACTTC. This gives the protein CSAADSGRARFHEQYF.

This clonotype was seen a few times. The rearrangement links TRBV20-1 to TRBJ2-5; D possibly corresponds to TRBD1 (6 bases). CDR3 length equals 12 residues. From germline, CDR1 is DFQATT and CDR2 SNEGSKA (reference sequence). V lost 5 bases, J lost 5 bases, and 12 bases lay in between. CDR3 bases: TGCAGTGCTCAGGGGAAGCACGAGACCCAGTACTTC. This codes for CSAQGKHETQYF.

This clonotype was detected ten times or more. The chain links TRBV29-1 to TRBJ2-5; 8 bases align to TRBD1. CDR3 size: 14 residues. The V segment lost 1 base and the J segment 4 bases; nucleotides outside the gene matches: 5. Germline V gene sequence: CDR1 SQVTM, CDR2 ANQGSEA. CDR3 nucleotide sequence: TGCAGCGTTGAAGGGCAGGGGGCCTCAGAGACCCAGTACTTC. It encodes CSVEGQGASETQYF.